This record covers a single T cell receptor (beta chain). The data are from a study of cytomegalovirus exposure and HLA in healthy donors. This PCR relied on a set of 60 Vbeta primers and 13 Jbeta primers. Sequenced by immunoSEQ multiplex PCR; TCRdb stores in-frame clones only, minus some. This repertoire shows over 150,000 clones, approximately 88% found once; its top ten account for roughly 1.2%. In germline, CDR1 is MNHEY, CDR2 SVGAGI. The length of the CDR3 is 14 residues. V was trimmed by 5 bases and J by 5 bases, leaving 15 bases between them. This TCR derives from a boy between 2 and 15 years old in good health and CMV-seronegative. Sequencing used PBMCs. The gene calls are TRBV6-5 and TRBJ2-5; D possibly corresponds to TRBD2 (6 bases). Here the CDR3 reads CASSDRLVGETQYF. In DNA form, the CDR3 reads TGTGCCAGCAGTGATCGACTAGTAGGGGAGACCCAGTACTTC.